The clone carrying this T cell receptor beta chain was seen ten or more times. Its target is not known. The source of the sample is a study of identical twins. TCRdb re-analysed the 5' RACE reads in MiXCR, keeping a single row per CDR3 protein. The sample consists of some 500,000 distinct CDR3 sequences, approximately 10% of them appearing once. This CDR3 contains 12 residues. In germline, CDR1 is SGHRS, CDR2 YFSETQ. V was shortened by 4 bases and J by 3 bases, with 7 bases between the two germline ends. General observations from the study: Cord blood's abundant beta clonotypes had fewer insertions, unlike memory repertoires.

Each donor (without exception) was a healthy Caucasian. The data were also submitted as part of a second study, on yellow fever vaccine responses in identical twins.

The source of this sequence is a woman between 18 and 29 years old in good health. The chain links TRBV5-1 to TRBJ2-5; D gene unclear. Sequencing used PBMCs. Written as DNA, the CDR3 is TGCGCCAGCAGCGTCCAAAAAGAGACCCAGTACTTC. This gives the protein CASSVQKETQYF.